This T cell receptor (beta chain) was sequenced during a study of technical replicates of blood from a few donors. The table came from immunoSEQ multiplex PCR; TCRdb's copy has only in-frame clones and leaves some out. The top ten hold 0.2% to 0.25% of the sample, which has 100,000 or so clones, under 96% seen once. CDR1 and CDR2 from the germline V gene are MNHNS and SASEGT. V was clipped by 4 bases and J by 4 bases; unmatched bases: 7. CDR3 length equals 15 residues. This clone is a singleton in its sample. The sample consisted of T cells isolated from PBMCs. This chain links TRBV6-1 with TRBJ2-7, with 10 bases aligning to TRBD1. The receptor's source is a human donor in good health. Here the CDR3 reads CASSAPDRGRYEQYF. CDR3 nucleotide sequence: TGTGCCAGCAGTGCCCCTGACAGGGGGCGATACGAGCAGTACTTC.